This paragraph covers one TCR beta chain sequence. The antigen is undetermined. The data are from a study of OX40 agonist ivuxolimab in advanced cancers. As for the study in general: Dose-escalation patients suffered from hepatocellular carcinoma, melanoma, renal cell or head and neck cancer. A history of anti-PD-1, anti-PD-L1 or anti-CTLA-4 therapy was acceptable, and approximately 39% had some. Study-wide points: In CD8+ T cells, expanded clones were on average more numerous than in CD4+.

Method: immunoSEQ multiplex PCR; TCRdb's copy keeps in-frame clones and lacks some. The table records more than 50,000 clones, about 83% of them present only once. V lost 3 bases and J 5 bases, leaving 10 bases between the germline ends. The CDR3 consists of 13 residues. Germline V gene sequence: CDR1 MNHNS, CDR2 SASEGT. V is TRBV6-1 and J is TRBJ1-2; weak D call: TRBD1 (5 bases). The sequence was obtained from an adult with an advanced solid tumor such as melanoma, head and neck, liver or kidney cancer. The sequencing used CD4+ or CD8+ T cells sorted from blood, collected in a trial of the OX40 agonist ivuxolimab. CDR3 amino acids: CASSELGVYGYTF. The CDR3 region has the DNA TGTGCCAGCAGTGAGTTGGGGGTTTATGGCTACACCTTC.